One and the same sample provided the 5 T cell receptor beta chains below, sequenced in a study of naive and memory T cell subsets. The library had UMIs added by 3' ligation of an oligonucleotide to TCR cDNA. Amplification of ligated cDNA took four PCR rounds with SP2 and nested alpha and beta constant primers. One entry per CDR3 protein results from TCRdb running MiXCR on the UMI-ligation and nested PCR reads. The sample contains about 26,000 distinct CDR3 sequences, 5.2% of which appear only once. The sequenced material came from blood. These receptors originate from an adult in good health.

The sample holds one count of this clonotype. This may come from a read error, since a much larger clone is one base off. This chain joins TRBV7-3 and TRBJ2-5, with a weak D call TRBD2 (6 bases). In germline, CDR1 is SGHTA, CDR2 FQGTGA. CDR3 length equals 14 residues. The CDR3 reads CASSITEGLETQYF. CDR3 nucleotide sequence: TGTGCCAGCAGCATAACCGAGGGACTGGAGACCCAGTACTTC. Filled out from reference TRBV7-3 and TRBJ2-5, the complete variable domain reads GAGVSQTPSNKVTEKGKYVELRCDPISGHTALYWYRQSLGQGPEFLIYFQGTGAADDSGLPNDRFFAVRPEGSVSTLKIQRTERGDSAVYLCASSITEGLETQYFGPGTRLLVL.

This clonotype was recorded many times. The chain combines TRBV7-2 with TRBJ1-1; D might be TRBD1 (6 bases). The germline V gene encodes CDR1 SGHTA and CDR2 FQGNSA. Trimming left V 2 bases short and J 3 bases short, with 10 bases between. This CDR3 contains 14 residues. CDR3 residues: CASSLTGPYTEAFF. CDR3 bases: TGTGCCAGCAGCTTAACAGGGCCGTACACTGAAGCTTTCTTT. The whole variable domain, remainder taken from reference TRBV7-2 and TRBJ1-1, is GAGVSQSPSNKVTEKGKDVELRCDPISGHTALYWYRQSLGQGLEFLIYFQGNSAPDKSGLPSDRFSAERTGGSVSTLTIQRTQQEDSAVYLCASSLTGPYTEAFFGQGTRLTVV.

This clonotype showed up many times. V and J are TRBV14 and TRBJ2-5; D remains ambiguous. CDR3 length: 14 residues. The germline gives CDR1 SGHDN, CDR2 FVKESK. The V and J ends lost 2 bases and 2 bases respectively, with 9 bases between them. CDR3: CASSQLVRQETQYF. The CDR3 nucleotides read TGTGCCAGCAGCCAACTAGTGAGGCAAGAGACCCAGTACTTC. Full variable domain (missing parts from reference TRBV14 and TRBJ2-5): EAGVTQFPSHSVIEKGQTVTLRCDPISGHDNLYWYRRVMGKEIKFLLHFVKESKQDESGMPNNRFLAERTGGTYSTLKVQPAELEDSGVYFCASSQLVRQETQYFGPGTRLLVL.

This clonotype came up many times. The chain has TRBV25-1 and TRBJ2-5; D unclear. CDR3 length equals 10 residues. V lost 6 bases, J lost 3 bases, and 2 bases lay in between. CDR1 is MGHDK and CDR2 is SYGVNS in the germline V gene. The DNA of the CDR3 is TGTGCCAGCAGGGAAGAGACCCAGTACTTC. Residues: CASREETQYF. Based on the CDR3 plus reference TRBV25-1 and TRBJ2-5, the full variable domain is EADIYQTPRYLVIGTGKKITLECSQTMGHDKMYWYQQDPGMELHLIHYSYGVNSTEKGDLSSESTVSRIRTEHFPLTLESARPSHTSQYLCASREETQYFGPGTRLLVL.

This clonotype was seen ten or more times. V is TRBV6-1 and J is TRBJ1-2; no definite D call. Germline V gene sequence: CDR1 MNHNS, CDR2 SASEGT. Between the trimmed V and J ends, which lost 2 bases and 8 bases, there was a span of 12 bases. The CDR3 contains 13 residues. The CDR3 sequence: CASSEKGRLGYTF. CDR3 in DNA: TGTGCCAGCAGTGAAAAAGGGAGGCTCGGCTACACCTTC.